One sample yielded the 25 T cell receptor beta chains listed below, sequenced in a study of monozygotic twins with inflammatory bowel disease. TCRdb re-called the 5' RACE reads and gives one entry per CDR3 protein, without DNA. The sample's table shows about 350,000 distinct CDR3 sequences. Material: blood. The source of these receptors is a human donor with ulcerative colitis or Crohn's disease, or a healthy co-twin of an affected twin (not recorded which).

This chain links TRBV7-6 with TRBJ1-6; TCRdb's assignment of TRBD1 cannot be checked, as there is no DNA. Per the germline V gene, CDR1 is SGHVS and CDR2 is FNYEAQ. The CDR3 is 14 amino acids. The CDR3 spells CASSSRQGPSPLHF.

The rearrangement joins TRBV28 to TRBJ2-7; the TRBD1 assignment by TCRdb is unverifiable without DNA. This CDR3 spans 12 amino acids. Germline CDR1 MDHEN, CDR2 SYDVKM. The CDR3 region is CASSLGDIRQYF.

The rearrangement uses TRBV15 and TRBJ1-5. The CDR3 covers 13 residues. The germline gives CDR1 LNHNV, CDR2 YYDKDF (reference sequence). This chain's CDR3 is CATRAAGSQPQHF.

CDR3 residues: CASRTLSGRYNEQFF. The rearrangement uses TRBV6-1 and TRBJ2-1; TCRdb selects TRBD2, and the lack of DNA leaves this call unchecked. This CDR3 spans 15 amino acids. Germline CDR1 MNHNS, CDR2 SASEGT.

The chain couples TRBV3-1 to TRBJ2-5; TCRdb outputs TRBD2, but without DNA this stays unchecked. The CDR3 totals 18 residues. The V gene's germline CDR1 is LGHDT and CDR2 YNNKEL (reference sequence). CDR3: CASSQNMGLAGIQETQYF.

This chain uses TRBV29-1 with TRBJ1-4. The germline gives CDR1 SQVTM, CDR2 ANQGSEA. The CDR3 length is 13 residues. CDR3 region: CSVVVSGNEKLFF. The full variable domain, its missing parts supplied by reference TRBV29-1 and TRBJ1-4, is SAVISQKPSRDICQRGTSLTIQCQVDSQVTMMFWYRQQPGQSLTLIATANQGSEATYESGFVIDKFPISRPNLTFSTLTVSNMSPEDSSIYLCSVVVSGNEKLFFGSGTQLSVL.

This chain connects TRBV12-3 or TRBV12-4 to TRBJ2-7; TCRdb's D gene call, TRBD2, goes unchecked for lack of DNA. The CDR3 consists of 16 residues. This chain's CDR3 is CASSLASSGRWYEQYF.

This chain uses TRBV29-1 with TRBJ2-7; TCRdb picks TRBD1, but there is no DNA to check that call. This CDR3 has 12 amino acids. The germline V gene has CDR1 SQVTM and CDR2 ANQGSEA. The CDR3 spells CSVGQTNYEQYF.

The rearrangement links TRBV5-6 to TRBJ2-5; the D gene TCRdb calls, TRBD1, cannot be checked with no DNA. Germline V lookup: CDR1 SGHDT, CDR2 YYEEEE. This CDR3 contains 14 residues. The CDR3 sequence: CASSLRKGQETQYF.

The rearrangement uses TRBV20-1 and TRBJ2-5; the D gene TCRdb calls, TRBD1, cannot be checked with no DNA. The V gene's germline CDR1 is DFQATT and CDR2 SNEGSKA (reference sequence). CDR3 length: 14 residues. The CDR3 protein is CSARAGTFQETQYF.

This chain's CDR3 is CASSSGSGWPQHF. V and J are TRBV28 and TRBJ1-5. Looked up from germline, CDR1 is MDHEN and CDR2 is SYDVKM. CDR3 length: 13 residues.

The chain has TRBV28 and TRBJ2-7; TCRdb proposes TRBD1, but this gene call is untestable without DNA. Germline CDR1 reads MDHEN; CDR2 reads SYDVKM. The CDR3 loop spans 13 amino acids. The CDR3 reads CASSSGGTYEQYF.

The chain links TRBV5-1 to TRBJ2-3; without DNA, the TCRdb call of TRBD1 cannot be checked. The germline gives CDR1 SGHRS, CDR2 YFSETQ. The CDR3 has 14 amino acids. CDR3 amino acids: CATSGPEFTDTQYF.

V is TRBV3-1 and J is TRBJ1-6. The V gene's germline CDR1 is LGHDT and CDR2 YNNKEL (reference sequence). The CDR3 length is 13 residues. The CDR3 sequence is CASSQGGKSPLHF.

The chain combines TRBV2 with TRBJ1-1. CDR1 and CDR2 (germline): SNHLY, FYNNEI. CDR3 length: 14 amino acids. CDR3 amino acids: CASGGPDRNTEAFF.

The chain is built from TRBV29-1 and TRBJ2-2; TCRdb reports TRBD1, a call that lacks DNA to check it against. CDR1 and CDR2 from the germline V gene are SQVTM and ANQGSEA. The CDR3 contains 14 residues. CDR3 sequence: CSVLLGGYTGELFF.

The genes are TRBV3-1 and TRBJ2-2; with no DNA, the TCRdb D assignment of TRBD2 cannot be verified. This CDR3 contains 15 residues. The germline CDR1 and CDR2 sequences are LGHDT and YNNKEL (reference sequence). The chain's CDR3 is CASSHLAGETGELFF.

The V call is TRBV3-1, the J call TRBJ1-5; TCRdb returns TRBD1, unconfirmable since there is no DNA. CDR1 is LGHDT and CDR2 is YNNKEL in the germline V gene (reference sequence). The CDR3 consists of 15 residues. CDR3: CASSQGAGNDQPQHF.

The V gene is TRBV27, the J gene TRBJ2-1; the D call of TRBD1 rests on TCRdb alone, since no DNA is present to check it. The CDR3 contains 14 residues. The germline CDR1 and CDR2 sequences are MNHEY and SMNVEV (reference sequence). This CDR3 is CASSLVDRGNEQFF.

The CDR3 protein is CASSFDRGGIQYF. The genes are TRBV5-1 and TRBJ2-4; no DNA is available, so the TRBD1 call from TCRdb remains unchecked. Germline CDR1 is SGHRS and CDR2 is YFSETQ. This CDR3 region has 13 residues.

The chain is built from TRBV5-1 and TRBJ2-1; TCRdb calls TRBD2, which cannot be checked without DNA. The CDR3 has 16 amino acids. The germline gives CDR1 SGHRS, CDR2 YFSETQ. CDR3 loop: CASSSGTAGGYNEQFF.

The V and J genes are TRBV27 and TRBJ1-6; the D call from TCRdb, TRBD1, cannot be confirmed without DNA. The germline V gene encodes CDR1 MNHEY and CDR2 SMNVEV (reference sequence). There are 14 residues in the CDR3. The CDR3: CASSHRDRTSPLHF.

This chain joins TRBV20-1 and TRBJ2-2. Germline CDR1 and CDR2: DFQATT and SNEGSKA (reference sequence). The CDR3 covers 15 residues. This CDR3 is CSARDVNSNTGELFF.

V usage is TRBV20-1 and J usage is TRBJ1-4; no DNA is available, so the TRBD1 call from TCRdb remains unchecked. The germline V gene has CDR1 DFQATT and CDR2 SNEGSKA (reference sequence). The CDR3 covers 14 residues. CDR3 protein: CSARDPTGSEKLFF.

The chain's CDR3 is CASSPYEQGGKLFF. The chain uses TRBV7-2 and TRBJ1-4; TCRdb lists TRBD1, though no DNA is available to test this call. Germline V gives CDR1 SGHTA, CDR2 FQGNSA. The CDR3 sequence is 14 residues long.